These 17 T cell receptor beta chains were sequenced from one sample in a study of blood T cell repertoires in COVID-19. Clones were sequenced by immunoSEQ multiplex PCR, and TCRdb holds only the in-frame ones, with some missing. The sample includes 200,000 to 300,000 clones, 70% to 75% seen only once; the top ten take around 3.4%. Sequenced sample: peripheral blood. Receptors were obtained from a woman of 80 years or more with acute or convalescent COVID-19.

V and J are TRBV19 and TRBJ2-1; no firm D call. Germline CDR1 LNHDA, CDR2 SQIVND (reference sequence). V shed 5 bases and J shed 5 bases, with 10 bases lying between them. The CDR3 length is 13 residues. The CDR3 DNA sequence: TGTGCCAGTAGTTCCCGAGGTAACAATGAGCAGTTCTTC. Translating gives CASSSRGNNEQFF.

The chain combines TRBV3-1 (or the pseudogene TRBV3-2) with TRBJ1-2, with 8 nucleotides matching TRBD1. The CDR3 consists of 19 residues. Germline CDR1 LGHDT, CDR2 YNNKEL (reference sequence). Germline trimming cut 4 bases from V and 0 bases from J; bases unmatched to any gene: 16. The CDR3 region is CASSRRFRIYRGTNYGYTF. The CDR3 bases are TGTGCCAGCAGCCGCCGTTTCCGAATTTACAGGGGGACTAACTATGGCTACACCTTC.

The chain has TRBV2 and TRBJ1-2; 8 bases agree with TRBD1. V gave up 5 bases and J gave up 4 bases; unmatched junction bases: 6. This CDR3 spans 14 amino acids. Germline CDR1 is SNHLY and CDR2 is FYNNEI. CDR3 nucleotide sequence: TGTGCCAGCAGTCCCAGGGGGCGGGGCTATGGCTACACCTTC. It yields the protein CASSPRGRGYGYTF. Using reference TRBV2 and TRBJ1-2 for the parts outside the CDR3, the full variable domain is EPEVTQTPSHQVTQMGQEVILRCVPISNHLYFYWYRQILGQKVEFLVSFYNNEISEKSEIFDDQFSVERPDGSNFTLKIRSTKLEDSAMYFCASSPRGRGYGYTFGSGTRLTVV.

This chain connects TRBV3-1 (or the pseudogene TRBV3-2) to TRBJ1-4; D perhaps matches TRBD1 (5 bases). The germline gives CDR1 LGHDT, CDR2 YNNKEL (reference sequence). Trimming removed 8 bases at V and 0 bases at J, with 16 bases between. The CDR3 is 16 amino acids. The CDR3 spells CASAESGTATNEKLFF. CDR3 coding DNA: TGTGCCAGCGCCGAGTCGGGGACTGCAACTAATGAAAAACTGTTTTTT.

V usage is TRBV2 and J usage is TRBJ2-7, with D possibly TRBD2 on 7 matching bases. Germline CDR1 SNHLY, CDR2 FYNNEI. The CDR3 length is 13 residues. V shed 11 bases and J shed 3 bases, with 17 bases lying between them. DNA for the CDR3: TGTGCCTCCGGCGGGGGCGAGGGCTACGAGCAGTACTTC. This codes for CASGGGEGYEQYF.

This clone was seen more than once but under ten times. The chain uses TRBV19 and TRBJ2-5, with a possible D match to TRBD1 (7 bases). Germline lookup yields CDR1 LNHDA and CDR2 SQIVND (reference sequence). V lost 6 bases and J 1 base, leaving 15 bases between the germline ends. This CDR3 comprises 15 residues. In DNA, the CDR3 is TGTGCCAGTAGACTTGGAGGGACAGCCCAAGAGACCCAGTACTTC. Its protein product is CASRLGGTAQETQYF.

CDR3: CASNLDRGFSPLHF. CDR3 coding DNA: TGTGCCAGCAACTTGGACAGGGGCTTCTCACCCCTCCACTTT. The chain links TRBV6-5 to TRBJ1-6; 9 bases line up with TRBD1. V shed 7 bases, J shed 10 bases, and the junction held 8 bases outside the gene matches. The germline V gene has CDR1 MNHEY and CDR2 SVGAGI. CDR3 length: 14 residues.

The chain joins TRBV3-1 (or the pseudogene TRBV3-2) to TRBJ2-5; 8 positions agree with TRBD1. V trimming: 7 bases; J trimming: 6 bases; junction bases outside the gene matches: 16. The CDR3 has 16 residues. Germline V CDR1 and CDR2: LGHDT, YNNKEL (reference sequence). The CDR3 bases are TGTGCCAGCACTACCAGAGGGACAGGTGGAATGAAGACCCAGTACTTC. Translated, it gives CASTTRGTGGMKTQYF.

This clone was found once. The genes are TRBV7-9 and TRBJ1-4; no clear D. CDR1 and CDR2 (germline): SEHNR, FQNEAQ (reference sequence). The CDR3 runs 14 residues. Between the trimmed V and J ends, which lost 5 bases and 5 bases, there was a span of 12 bases. CDR3 protein: CASSPRVMNEKLFF. CDR3 sequence (DNA): TGTGCCAGCAGCCCGAGAGTGATGAATGAAAAACTGTTTTTT.

This chain joins TRBV11-2 and TRBJ2-1, with 9 bases aligning to TRBD2. The CDR3 is 15 amino acids. V trimming: 5 bases; J trimming: 2 bases; junction bases outside the gene matches: 4. CDR1 and CDR2 (germline): SGHAT, FQNNGV. CDR3: CASSPRLAAYNEQFF. The CDR3 DNA follows: TGTGCCAGCAGCCCTCGACTAGCGGCCTACAATGAGCAGTTCTTC.

The chain couples TRBV9 to TRBJ1-1, with a possible D match to TRBD1 (6 bases). The CDR3 totals 16 residues. CDR1 SGDLS and CDR2 YYNGEE come from the germline V gene. V was shortened by 0 bases and J by 3 bases, with 15 bases between the two germline ends. CDR3 amino acids: CASSVGADSFHTEAFF. CDR3 sequence (DNA): TGTGCCAGCAGCGTAGGGGCGGACAGTTTTCACACTGAAGCTTTCTTT. Full variable domain (missing parts from reference TRBV9 and TRBJ1-1): DSGVTQTPKHLITATGQRVTLRCSPRSGDLSVYWYQQSLDQGLQFLIQYYNGEERAKGNILERFSAQQFPDLHSELNLSSLELGDSALYFCASSVGADSFHTEAFFGQGTRLTVV.

The chain is built from TRBV7-8 and TRBJ2-1; D unresolved. The CDR3 is 13 amino acids. The germline V gene encodes CDR1 SGHVS and CDR2 FQNEAQ. V shed 4 bases and J shed 3 bases, with 7 bases lying between them. The CDR3 DNA reads TGTGCCAGCAGCTCCGAGGTCTACAATGAGCAGTTCTTC. Residues: CASSSEVYNEQFF.

The rearrangement links TRBV6-5 to TRBJ1-1; D not resolved. Germline CDR1 and CDR2: MNHEY and SVGAGI. V shed 2 bases and J shed 5 bases, with 9 bases lying between them. CDR3 length equals 13 residues. CDR3 amino acids: CASSYAGFTEAFF. CDR3 bases: TGTGCCAGCAGTTACGCGGGGTTTACTGAAGCTTTCTTT.

The gene calls are TRBV12-3 or TRBV12-4 and TRBJ1-2; perhaps TRBD1 as D (5 bases). This CDR3 comprises 12 residues. V was shortened by 5 bases and J by 5 bases, with 9 bases between the two germline ends. In DNA, the CDR3 is TGTGCCAGCAGTCCCCCAGGGTATGGCTACACCTTC. Translated: CASSPPGYGYTF.

CDR3 amino acids: CASSQDPTAGGLYNEQFF. In DNA, the CDR3 is TGCGCCAGCAGCCAAGATCCCACAGCGGGGGGGTTATACAATGAGCAGTTCTTC. The rearrangement links TRBV4-3 to TRBJ2-1; TRBD2 agrees at 10 bases. This CDR3 has 18 residues. Germline V lookup: CDR1 LGHNA, CDR2 YSLEER. The ends lost 0 bases at V and 4 bases at J; junction bases unmatched: 9.

This chain joins TRBV20-1 and TRBJ1-2; D is unresolved. The V end lost 3 bases, the J end lost 7 bases, and 18 bases lay between the germline ends. The CDR3 is 14 amino acids. CDR1 is DFQATT and CDR2 is SNEGSKA in the germline V gene (reference sequence). CDR3 sequence reads: CSASEKGSDSGYTF. The CDR3 DNA is TGCAGTGCTAGTGAAAAGGGCTCGGACTCTGGCTACACCTTC.

The sample holds many counts of this clone. The chain recombines TRBV6-2 or TRBV6-3 with TRBJ1-1, with 10 bases that match TRBD1. V dropped 5 bases and J dropped 5; count of bases not matched to a gene: 5. The CDR3 has 14 residues. Germline V gene data show CDR1 as MNHEY and CDR2 as SVGEGT. CDR3 coding DNA: TGTGCCAGCAGTACGGGACAGGGGCGGACTGAAGCTTTCTTT. Protein sequence: CASSTGQGRTEAFF.